This TCR beta chain was sequenced in a study of T-cell reconstitution after alpha-beta-depleted transplantation in children. Germline V gene lookup returns CDR1 MNHEY and CDR2 SVGAGI. The CDR3 has 12 residues. Between the trimmed V and J ends, which lost 5 bases and 8 bases, there was a span of 10 bases. General study findings and limits: The origin of alpha-beta T cells about two months after transplant was reportedly several hundred expanded graft clones. There were some patients whose high TCRbeta diversity at day 60 came from surviving recipient T cells and thymic progenitors. At one year after transplant, newly produced T cells mostly accounted for T-cell counts and diversity.

The authors prepared the TCRbeta library with unique molecular identifiers. TCRdb reprocessed the PCR reads via MiXCR and lists one record per CDR3 protein. The table shows around 490,000 distinct CDR3 sequences, with about an eighth occurring only once. Worth noting for this clonotype: As yet, its antigen is unknown.

The J gene is TRBJ2-1, the V gene TRBV6-5; D is unclear. This TCR was recovered from a female patient under 10 years old who had a stem cell transplant for aplastic anemia, so the T cells may come from the graft donor. The sample consisted of PBMCs, mostly from graft donor cells, taken 180 days after TCRalphabeta/CD19-depleted stem cell transplant. CDR3 nucleotide sequence: TGTGCCAGCAGTCCCTATAGGGATGAGCAGTTCTTC. Translated: CASSPYRDEQFF.